This entry lists 26 T cell receptor beta chains sequenced from one sample in a study of tumor and adjacent non-tumor tissue in lung cancer. The library came from three nested PCR rounds adapted from ARM-PCR protocols. TCRdb processed the multiplex PCR reads anew with MiXCR; each CDR3 protein has one entry. This sample has 68,000 or so distinct CDR3 sequences, with roughly 56% found just once. No cell sorting was done before RNA was extracted from the tissue. Sample: lung tumor tissue. These receptors came from a man aged 45-65 years with non-small cell lung cancer.

This chain connects TRBV5-1 to TRBJ2-3; D is unclear. With 1 base removed from V and 4 bases from J, the gap between germline ends came to 4 bases. Germline V gives CDR1 SGHRS, CDR2 YFSETQ. The CDR3 totals 12 residues. The CDR3 protein is CASSLRSDTQYF. The CDR3 nucleotides read TGCGCCAGCAGCTTGCGGTCAGATACGCAGTATTTT. Filled out from reference TRBV5-1 and TRBJ2-3, the complete variable domain reads KAGVTQTPRYLIKTRGQQVTLSCSPISGHRSVSWYQQTPGQGLQFLFEYFSETQRNKGNFPGRFSGRQFSNSRSEMNVSTLELGDSALYLCASSLRSDTQYFGPGTRLTVL.

As regards this clonotype: The junction differs from germline at one of its ends, possibly a read error. This sequence joins TRBV6-1 and TRBJ1-5; no reliable D call. Germline CDR1 is MNHNS and CDR2 is SASEGT. The CDR3 covers 14 residues. As DNA, the CDR3 is TGTGCCAGGATCCGCGGCGTGGGGTGGGAGCCTCAGCATTTT. It specifies CARIRGVGWEPQHF.

Details on this clonotype: Because the CDR3 is missing its conserved closing phenylalanine or tryptophan, this is likely a read error. The chain carries TRBV6-1 and TRBJ2-3, with TRBD2 matching over 8 bases. V shed 0 bases, J shed 0 bases, and the junction held 5 bases outside the gene matches. The germline gives CDR1 MNHNS, CDR2 SASEGT. This CDR3 region has 17 residues. CDR3 DNA sequence: TGTGCCAGCAGTGAAGCGCCTAGCGGGCTCAGCACAGATACGCAGTATCTT. Translating gives CASSEAPSGLSTDTQYL.

In its sample, this clonotype was seen a few times. A much larger clonotype is one base distant, so this may be a read error. The chain uses TRBV12-3 or TRBV12-4 and TRBJ1-1, with TRBD1 identical over 10 bases. V was clipped by 6 bases and J by 4 bases; unmatched bases: 5. The CDR3 is 14 residues long. Here the CDR3 DNA reads TGTGCCAGCAGGTTGACAGGGGGCCCCACTGAAGCTTTCTTT. This encodes CASRLTGGPTEAFF.

This clonotype appeared a few times. A read error may explain this, as a much larger clone is one base away. The V and J genes are TRBV10-3 and TRBJ2-7; 13 bases line up with TRBD2. Germline-derived CDR1 and CDR2 are ENHRY and SYGVKD. The CDR3 extends over 15 amino acids. The CDR3 reads CDISDRLAGGYEQYF. The CDR3 DNA sequence: TGTGACATCAGTGATAGACTAGCGGGGGGATACGAGCAGTACTTC.

To note about this clonotype: A much bigger clone sits one base away, suggesting this may be a read error. V and J are TRBV6-1 and TRBJ2-1, with D perhaps TRBD1 or TRBD2 (5 bases each). CDR3 length: 16 amino acids. Per germline, CDR1 MNHNS and CDR2 SASEGT. CDR3: CASCEQARVSYNEQFF. DNA for the CDR3: TGTGCCAGCTGTGAACAGGCGCGGGTGTCCTACAATGAGCAGTTCTTC.

This chain links TRBV2 with TRBJ1-2; no definite D call. CDR1 SNHLY and CDR2 FYNNEI come from the germline V gene. The CDR3 runs to 13 residues. Trimming cost V 2 bases and J 5 bases, with 9 bases left between them. DNA of the CDR3: TGTGCCAGCAGTGAAAGACAAGTATATGGCTACACCTTC. Translating it yields CASSERQVYGYTF.

This clonotype was found once. Lacking the conserved final phenylalanine or tryptophan, this CDR3 likely reflects a read error. It is unclear where the CDR3 begins or ends on the DNA, so no DNA is shown, and the CDR3 is as TCRdb lists it. The chain combines TRBV29-1 with TRBJ1-1. In germline, CDR1 is SQVTM, CDR2 ANQGSEA. The CDR3 has 11 amino acids, counting both end residues. CDR3 region: CSVFQVTEAVL.

This clonotype came up many times. The CDR3 loop reads CASRSAGGPLHF. CDR3 DNA: TGTGCCAGCAGGTCTGCGGGGGGGCCCCTCCACTTT. This sequence joins TRBV6-5 and TRBJ1-6; perhaps TRBD1 as D (5 bases). Per the germline V gene, CDR1 is MNHEY and CDR2 is SVGAGI. Deletions cut 6 bases from V and 13 bases from J, with 13 bases between. The CDR3 is 12 amino acids.

The chain recombines TRBV4-1 with TRBJ2-7; D might be TRBD1 or TRBD2, each matching 5 bases. The V gene's germline CDR1 is MGHRA and CDR2 YSYEKL. The CDR3 extends over 15 amino acids. CDR3 sequence: CFSSQAPGRAYEQYF. The CDR3 DNA is TGCTTCAGCAGCCAAGCCCCAGGGAGAGCCTACGAGCAGTACTTC.

This chain uses TRBV7-2 with TRBJ2-7, with 9 bases identical to TRBD1. Per germline, CDR1 SGHTA and CDR2 FQGNSA. The CDR3 loop spans 15 amino acids. The trim removed 2 bases at V and 5 bases at J, leaving 7 bases unmatched. This CDR3 reads CASSLIGTGRNEQYF. Written as DNA, the CDR3 is TGTGCCAGCAGCTTAATAGGGACAGGGCGTAACGAGCAGTACTTC. The full variable domain, its missing parts supplied by reference TRBV7-2 and TRBJ2-7, is GAGVSQSPSNKVTEKGKDVELRCDPISGHTALYWYRQSLGQGLEFLIYFQGNSAPDKSGLPSDRFSAERTGGSVSTLTIQRTQQEDSAVYLCASSLIGTGRNEQYFGPGTRLTVT.

Details on this clonotype: A junction boundary mismatches the germline segment, possibly from a read error. The CDR3 DNA follows: TGTACCAGCAGCCAAACACAGCCGAATGAGCAGTTCTTC. It specifies CTSSQTQPNEQFF. This sequence joins TRBV4-2 and TRBJ2-1; D remains unclear. Germline loops: CDR1 LGHNA, CDR2 YNFKEQ. This CDR3 spans 13 amino acids.

About this clonotype: A single base separates this from a much larger clone, so it may be a read error. The chain joins TRBV29-1 to TRBJ2-1, with 8 bases aligning to TRBD1. CDR1 SQVTM and CDR2 ANQGSEA come from the germline V gene. The CDR3 totals 15 residues. CDR3 in amino acids: CSIEGSQGAHNEQFF. The CDR3 DNA reads TGCAGCATTGAAGGTTCGCAGGGGGCCCACAATGAGCAGTTCTTC.

To note about this clonotype: Germline and junction disagree at one end, which may indicate a read error. This chain links TRBV6-6 with TRBJ1-2, with no clear D. CDR1 MNHNY and CDR2 SVGAGI come from the germline V gene (reference sequence). There are 14 residues in the CDR3. As DNA, the CDR3 is TGTGCAAGCAGTGCTACTCGTGAGACGGATGGCTGCACCTTC. This translates into CASSATRETDGCTF.

Turning to this clonotype: Since the CDR3 does not end with the conserved phenylalanine or tryptophan, this likely comes from a read error. The chain has TRBV6-6 and TRBJ1-5; 9 nucleotides line up with TRBD1. The CDR3 has 15 residues. V shed 6 bases and J 4 bases; nucleotides not matched to a gene: 7. Germline CDR1 reads MNHNY; CDR2 reads SVGAGI (reference sequence). Here the CDR3 reads CASSAPGQGNQPQHH. In nucleotides, the CDR3 is TGTGCCAGCAGCGCCCCGGGACAGGGAAATCAGCCCCAGCATCAT.

Comments on this clonotype: Its ends do not fully match the called genes, so a read error is possible. The chain employs TRBV11-2 and TRBJ2-3; 9 bases agree with TRBD2. The CDR3 contains 16 residues. CDR1 is SGHAT and CDR2 is FQNNGV in the germline V gene. The CDR3 sequence is CASSHAGLAGTDTQYF. CDR3 coding DNA: TGTGCAAGCAGCCACGCGGGACTAGCCGGAACAGATACACAGTATTTT.

Concerning this clonotype: One end of the junction is discordant with germline, which a read error may explain. The gene calls are TRBV29-1 and TRBJ2-7, with D maybe TRBD2 (5 bases). The CDR3 has 12 amino acids. The germline V gene encodes CDR1 SQVTM and CDR2 ANQGSEA. Here the CDR3 reads CSVGSRAYEQYF. The CDR3 DNA follows: TGCAGTGTTGGATCGAGGGCTTACGAGCAGTACTTC.

This clonotype was seen only a few times. A much more abundant neighbour one base away suggests this may be a read error. A read error is likely, as this CDR3 ends without the conserved phenylalanine or tryptophan. V usage is TRBV6-5 and J usage is TRBJ2-1; D gene unclear. V shed 4 bases and J shed 5 bases, with 9 bases lying between them. This CDR3 contains 13 residues. Looked up from germline, CDR1 is MNHEY and CDR2 is SVGAGI. The CDR3 DNA sequence: TGTGCCAGCAGTTCCGGACCGAACAATGAGCAGTTCTTA. It is translated as CASSSGPNNEQFL.

With regard to this clonotype: This may come from a read error, since a much larger clone is one base off. This sequence joins TRBV6-2 or TRBV6-3 and TRBJ2-1, with a possible D match to TRBD2 (6 bases). In germline, CDR1 is MNHEY, CDR2 SVGEGT. The CDR3 is 15 amino acids. In nucleotides, the CDR3 is TGTGCCAGCAACTACCGGGGAGGAGAGGACAATGATCAGTTCTTC. It is translated as CASNYRGGEDNDQFF.

The chain combines TRBV29-1 with TRBJ2-1; D is perhaps TRBD1 or TRBD2 (5 bases each). The CDR3 is made up of 12 amino acids. V dropped 7 bases and J dropped 12 bases, with 19 bases sitting between them. Germline V gene sequence: CDR1 SQVTM, CDR2 ANQGSEA. As DNA, the CDR3 is TGCAGCGCTGGACTCTTAACTAGGGGGCAGTTCTTC. This sequence encodes CSAGLLTRGQFF.

Regarding this clonotype: The junction shows a germline mismatch at one end, possibly a read error. The chain employs TRBV28 and TRBJ1-1; D possibly corresponds to TRBD1 (5 bases). This CDR3 spans 12 amino acids. The germline V gene encodes CDR1 MDHEN and CDR2 SYDVKM. The CDR3 nucleotides read TGTGCGAGCATCTACGGGGACGGTGAAGCTTTCTTT. Translated: CASIYGDGEAFF. The variable domain in full, with the rest retrieved from reference TRBV28 and TRBJ1-1, is DVKVTQSSRYLVKRTGEKVFLECVQDMDHENMFWYRQDPGLGLRLIYFSYDVKMKEKGDIPEGYSVSREKKERFSLILESASTNQTSMYLCASIYGDGEAFFGQGTRLTVV.

About this clonotype: Likely a read error: the CDR3 ends without its conserved phenylalanine or tryptophan. The chain recombines TRBV6-5 with TRBJ1-1; D is undetermined. V lost 4 bases, J lost 5 bases, and 14 bases lay in between. Germline values: CDR1 MNHEY, CDR2 SVGAGI. The CDR3 is made up of 14 amino acids. The CDR3 spells CASSFPGGETEAFS. In DNA form, the CDR3 reads TGTGCCAGCAGTTTCCCCGGAGGAGAGACTGAAGCTTTCTCT.

V usage is TRBV11-2 and J usage is TRBJ2-1; possibly TRBD2 for D (6 bases). Trimming removed 4 bases at V and 16 bases at J, with 20 bases between. This CDR3 spans 13 amino acids. Per germline, CDR1 SGHAT and CDR2 FQNNGV. The CDR3 region is CASSYRRGNGQFF. The CDR3 DNA follows: TGTGCCAGCAGCTATAGGAGGGGAAATGGGCAATTCTTC.

A remark on this clonotype: The junction departs from the called germline gene at one end, perhaps through a read error. The chain has TRBV6-1 and TRBJ2-2, with 9 bases matching TRBD1. Germline loops: CDR1 MNHNS, CDR2 SASEGT. The CDR3 totals 17 residues. The CDR3 is CATSARGQGSYTGELFF. CDR3 DNA: TGTGCCACCAGTGCCCGGGGACAGGGATCCTACACCGGGGAGCTGTTTTTT.

As to this clonotype: A junction boundary mismatches the germline segment, possibly from a read error. This rearrangement joins TRBV20-1 to TRBJ1-2, with D hard to call. The CDR3 extends over 15 amino acids. Germline V gene lookup returns CDR1 DFQATT and CDR2 SNEGSKA (reference sequence). Written as DNA, the CDR3 is TGCGGTGCTAGAGATGTCTTGCGGTTAGGGTATGGCTACACCTTC. This gives the protein CGARDVLRLGYGYTF.

Points on this clonotype: This may come from a read error, since a much larger clone is one base off. CDR3 protein: CSAEGGQGIDKEQFF. For the CDR3, the DNA is TGCAGCGCCGAGGGGGGACAGGGGATTGACAAAGAGCAGTTCTTC. The chain recombines TRBV29-1 with TRBJ2-1; 10 bases map to TRBD1. CDR3 size: 15 residues. Germline-derived CDR1 and CDR2 are SQVTM and ANQGSEA.